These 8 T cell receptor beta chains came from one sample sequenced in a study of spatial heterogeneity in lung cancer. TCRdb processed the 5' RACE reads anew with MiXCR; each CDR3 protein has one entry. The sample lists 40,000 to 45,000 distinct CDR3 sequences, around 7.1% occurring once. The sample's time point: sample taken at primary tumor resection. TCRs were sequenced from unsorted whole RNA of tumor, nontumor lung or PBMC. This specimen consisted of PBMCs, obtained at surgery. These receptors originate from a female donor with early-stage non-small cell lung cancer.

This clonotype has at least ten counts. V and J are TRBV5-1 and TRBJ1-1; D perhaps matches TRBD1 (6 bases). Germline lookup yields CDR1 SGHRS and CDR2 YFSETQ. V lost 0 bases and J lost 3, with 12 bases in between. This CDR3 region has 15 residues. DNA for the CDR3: TGCGCCAGCAGCTTGGACTTAGGGGGTCACACTGAAGCTTTCTTT. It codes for CASSLDLGGHTEAFF.

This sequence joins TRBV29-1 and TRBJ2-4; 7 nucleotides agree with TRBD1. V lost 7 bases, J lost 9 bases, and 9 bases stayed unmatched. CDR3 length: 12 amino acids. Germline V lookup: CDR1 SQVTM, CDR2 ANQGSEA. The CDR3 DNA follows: TGCAGCGCCGACAGGGCACCAGGCATTCAGTACTTC. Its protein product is CSADRAPGIQYF.

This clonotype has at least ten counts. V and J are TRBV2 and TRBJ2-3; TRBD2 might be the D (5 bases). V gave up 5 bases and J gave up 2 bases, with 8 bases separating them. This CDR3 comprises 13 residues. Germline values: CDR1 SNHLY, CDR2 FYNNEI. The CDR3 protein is CASSKRNTDTQYF. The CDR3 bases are TGTGCCAGCAGTAAGCGGAACACAGATACGCAGTATTTT.

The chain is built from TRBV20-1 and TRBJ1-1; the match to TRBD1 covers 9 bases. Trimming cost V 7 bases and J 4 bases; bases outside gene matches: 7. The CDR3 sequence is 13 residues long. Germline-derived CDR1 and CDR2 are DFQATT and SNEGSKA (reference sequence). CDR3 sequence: CSGATGGGTEAFF. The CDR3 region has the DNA TGCAGTGGTGCGACAGGGGGAGGCACTGAAGCTTTCTTT.

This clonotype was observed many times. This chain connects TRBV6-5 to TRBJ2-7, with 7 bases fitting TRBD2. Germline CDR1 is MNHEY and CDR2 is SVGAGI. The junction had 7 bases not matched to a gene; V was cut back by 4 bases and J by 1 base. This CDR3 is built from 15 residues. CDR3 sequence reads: CASSSGAGGSYEQYF. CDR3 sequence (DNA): TGTGCCAGCAGTTCCGGCGCCGGGGGGTCCTACGAGCAGTACTTC.

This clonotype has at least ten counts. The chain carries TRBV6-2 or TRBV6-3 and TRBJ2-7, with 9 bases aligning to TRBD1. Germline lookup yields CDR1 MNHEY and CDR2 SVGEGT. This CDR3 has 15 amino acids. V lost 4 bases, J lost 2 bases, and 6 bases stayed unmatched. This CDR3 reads CASSSRTGEAYEQYF. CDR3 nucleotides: TGTGCCAGCAGTTCCCGGACAGGGGAGGCCTACGAGCAGTACTTC.

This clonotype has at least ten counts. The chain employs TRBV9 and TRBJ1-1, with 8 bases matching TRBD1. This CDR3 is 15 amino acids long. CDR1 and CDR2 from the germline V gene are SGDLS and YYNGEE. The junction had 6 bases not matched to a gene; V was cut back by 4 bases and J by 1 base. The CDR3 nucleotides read TGTGCCAGCAGCCTTGGAGGACAGGGGAACACTGAAGCTTTCTTT. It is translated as CASSLGGQGNTEAFF.

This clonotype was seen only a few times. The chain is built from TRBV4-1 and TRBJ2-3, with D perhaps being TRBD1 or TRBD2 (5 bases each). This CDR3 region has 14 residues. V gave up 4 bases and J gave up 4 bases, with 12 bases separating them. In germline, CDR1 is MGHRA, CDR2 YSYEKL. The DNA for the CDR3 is TGCGCCAGCAGCCCTTGGGGGTCGGCAGATACGCAGTATTTT. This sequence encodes CASSPWGSADTQYF.